This T cell receptor beta chain was found in a study of T cell repertoires in cytomegalovirus infection. About the research overall: CMV infection and matching HLA type were both indicated by public TCR beta signatures.

This clonotype has more than one count but fewer than ten. Its target is not known. Each CDR3 protein is one row after TCRdb ran MiXCR on the reads. The table includes roughly 230,000 distinct CDR3 sequences, more than 15% detected once. The CDR3 sequence is 17 residues long. Germline V gives CDR1 ENHRY, CDR2 SYGVKD. The trim removed 4 bases at V and 1 base at J, leaving 9 bases unmatched. Study-wide results and limits: What dominated the ex vivo response were HLA-C-restricted CMV-specific TCR beta clonotypes.

Source material: CD8+ T cells from PBMCs. V is TRBV10-3 and J is TRBJ1-3; TRBD1 matches at 8 bases. This TCR derives from a human donor in good health (CMV status not recorded). Some clones in this sample may be carry-over from other donors' samples. CDR3 bases: TGTGCCATCAGTGGGTCTTTCGGGGACAGGTCTGGAAACACCATATATTTT. Protein product: CAISGSFGDRSGNTIYF.